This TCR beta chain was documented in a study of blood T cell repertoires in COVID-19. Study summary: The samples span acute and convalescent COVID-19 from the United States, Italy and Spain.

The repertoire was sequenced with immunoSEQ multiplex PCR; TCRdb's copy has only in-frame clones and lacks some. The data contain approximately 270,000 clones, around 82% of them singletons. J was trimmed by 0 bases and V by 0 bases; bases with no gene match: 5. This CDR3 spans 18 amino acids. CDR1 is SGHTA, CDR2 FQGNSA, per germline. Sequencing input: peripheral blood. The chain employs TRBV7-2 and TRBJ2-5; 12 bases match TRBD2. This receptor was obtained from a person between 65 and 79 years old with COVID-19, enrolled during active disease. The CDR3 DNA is TGTGCCAGCAGCTTAGCCCGGCGACTAGCGGGGGACCAAGAGACCCAGTACTTC. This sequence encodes CASSLARRLAGDQETQYF.